The T cell receptor (beta chain) under discussion was sequenced for a study of CD8+CD57+ T cells in acquired aplastic anemia. As for the study in general: Sorted CD4+ and CD8+ cells gave an average of around 3.3 ug of DNA.

Template material for TCR beta VDJ and CDR3 profiling consisted of genomic DNA. TCRdb itself ran the reads through MiXCR, one entry per CDR3 protein. The sample yields about 190,000 distinct CDR3 sequences, 48% seen once. The V and J ends lost 4 bases and 2 bases, in that order; junction bases with no gene match: 8. Germline V gene lookup returns CDR1 SNHLY and CDR2 FYNNEI. The CDR3 consists of 16 residues. Patients chosen for sequencing had shown CD8+CD57+ cell expansion by flow cytometry. Specimen: sorted CD4+, CD8+, or CD8+CD57+ T cells (not recorded which) from PBMCs. This sequence joins TRBV2 and TRBJ2-1; 7 bases fit TRBD2. The receptor was derived from a human donor with aplastic anemia. The CDR3 nucleotides read TGTGCCAGCAGTGCGTCAACCGGGACTACCTACAATGAGCAGTTCTTC. As protein: CASSASTGTTYNEQFF.